There are many counts of the clone carrying this T cell receptor (beta chain). The antigen remains undetermined. This entry comes from a study of T cells in Graves' hyperthyroidism and ophthalmopathy. Study outcomes and limitations: Through a model of 13 V-J features, ophthalmopathy was separated from stable hyperthyroidism. Researchers found most expanded thyroid clonotypes above 0.001 in blood as well.

Researchers barred patients who had uncontrolled infection, other autoimmune disease, pregnancy or lactation. It was approximately 9.4 ml of fresh peripheral blood that supplied the PBMCs. CDR3 length: 14 amino acids. V dropped 3 bases and J dropped 0 bases, with 9 bases sitting between them. Germline V gene sequence: CDR1 KGHSH, CDR2 LQKENI. TCR beta CDR3 regions were amplified from RNA transcripts. The TCR CDR3 first-round RT-PCR relied on the HTBI primer set. TCRdb independently ran MiXCR on the multiplex PCR reads; one entry per CDR3 protein. The sample yields roughly 640,000 distinct CDR3 sequences, more than 15% seen once.

The genes are TRBV18 and TRBJ2-7; D unresolved. This TCR derives from a woman between 35 and 50 years old with Graves' ophthalmopathy. The specimen was blood. CDR3 amino acids: CASSPATSSYEQYF. The CDR3 region has the DNA TGTGCCAGCTCACCGGCCACGAGCTCCTACGAGCAGTACTTC.